One sample yielded the 8 T cell receptor beta chains listed below, sequenced in a study of cytotoxic CD8 clonotypes in ibrutinib-treated CLL. Assay used: immunoSEQ multiplex PCR; TCRdb lists only in-frame clones, some missing. This sample has fewer than 400,000 clones, with about 64% found just once. The source material was PBMCs, sampled after 36 months of ibrutinib treatment. These receptor sequences come from a human donor with chronic lymphocytic leukemia.

CDR3: CATSRDIQGGSYEQYF. In DNA form, the CDR3 reads TGTGCCACCAGCAGAGATATCCAGGGAGGGTCCTACGAGCAGTACTTC. The J gene is TRBJ2-7, the V gene TRBV15; 7 nucleotides match TRBD2. The CDR3 is 16 amino acids. V lost 0 bases and J lost 1; bases outside the gene matches: 6. The germline gives CDR1 LNHNV, CDR2 YYDKDF (reference sequence).

The chain couples TRBV6-5 to TRBJ1-2, with D perhaps matching TRBD1 (5 bases). Trimming took off 5 bases at V and 8 bases at J, with 15 bases between the two ends. CDR1 and CDR2 from the germline V gene are MNHEY and SVGAGI. The CDR3 contains 13 residues. DNA for the CDR3: TGTGCCAGCAGTGTGCCCGGGACTCAAGGCTACACCTTC. Residues: CASSVPGTQGYTF.

The J gene is TRBJ2-1, the V gene TRBV5-6, with D hard to call. The germline V and J ends were trimmed by 3 bases and 0 bases, with 7 bases remaining between them. The length of the CDR3 is 14 residues. Looked up from germline, CDR1 is SGHDT and CDR2 is YYEEEE. CDR3 DNA: TGTGCCAGCAGCTGGTCCCGCTCCTACAATGAGCAGTTCTTC. Protein product: CASSWSRSYNEQFF.

The genes are TRBV4-1 and TRBJ2-2; TRBD1 might be the D (6 bases). CDR3 length: 13 residues. The germline V gene has CDR1 MGHRA and CDR2 YSYEKL. Trimming stripped 4 bases from V and 5 bases from J, with 8 bases between. CDR3 sequence: CASSPRGTGELFF. The CDR3 DNA reads TGCGCCAGCAGCCCAAGGGGGACCGGGGAGCTGTTTTTT.

The chain couples TRBV27 to TRBJ2-1, with 8 bases matching TRBD1. J gave up 4 bases and V 5 bases, and 4 bases lay outside the gene matches. The germline CDR1 and CDR2 sequences are MNHEY and SMNVEV (reference sequence). The CDR3 runs 14 residues. The CDR3 loop is CASSLRQGYNEQFF. The CDR3 DNA follows: TGTGCCAGCAGTCTCCGACAGGGGTACAATGAGCAGTTCTTC.

This rearrangement joins TRBV5-1 to TRBJ2-7; weak D call: TRBD2 (6 bases). Between the trimmed V and J ends, which lost 4 bases and 2 bases, there was a span of 10 bases. This CDR3 is built from 13 residues. The germline V gene encodes CDR1 SGHRS and CDR2 YFSETQ. The CDR3 loop reads CASSVGGTYEQYF. The CDR3 DNA reads as TGCGCCAGCAGCGTCGGGGGTACCTACGAGCAGTACTTC.

Notes on this clone: The identical CDR3 is also encoded by other nucleotide sequences in the sample. The chain recombines TRBV9 with TRBJ2-1, with a tentative D call TRBD1 (5 bases). The CDR3 spans 15 residues. Trimming took 0 bases from V and 3 from J, leaving 10 bases between them. The germline V gene encodes CDR1 SGDLS and CDR2 YYNGEE. The CDR3, as DNA: TGTGCCAGCAGCGTAGGCCAGGGTGGCTACAATGAGCAGTTCTTC. Protein product: CASSVGQGGYNEQFF.

The rearrangement uses TRBV7-2 and TRBJ1-6; 9 bases are shared with TRBD1. V lost 1 base and J lost 3; bases outside the gene matches: 1. Looked up from germline, CDR1 is SGHTA and CDR2 is FQGNSA. The CDR3 sequence is 16 residues long. The CDR3 here is CASSLETGGYNSPLHF. The CDR3 DNA reads TGTGCCAGCAGCTTAGAGACAGGGGGCTATAATTCACCCCTCCACTTT.